This passage covers 21 T cell receptor beta chains from one sample sequenced in a study of control samples from healthy donors and cancer patients (dated by TCRdb to the early 2020s). Library generation was performed with the immunoSEQ multiplex PCR assay. TCRdb took this table from immuneACCESS and kept in-frame rearrangements with V and J called. Such tables lack part of the clones; where checked against another copy, unresolved V genes explain under half of the gap, and the rest is unexplained. The sample table lists some 150,000 clones, roughly 94% of them with a count of one. The ten largest account for approximately 15% of the sample. Specimen: PBMCs. The receptors derive from a man aged 55-75 years with colorectal cancer.

This clone was counted once. The V and J genes are TRBV5-1 and TRBJ1-1, with D possibly being TRBD1 (6 bases). The CDR3 is 14 residues long. From germline, CDR1 is SGHRS and CDR2 YFSETQ. Trimming removed 3 bases at V and 1 base at J, with 10 bases between. The CDR3 DNA reads as TGCGCCAGCAGCTGGGACACGGGGAACACTGAAGCTTTCTTT. It is translated as CASSWDTGNTEAFF. Using reference TRBV5-1 and TRBJ1-1 for the parts outside the CDR3, the full variable domain is KAGVTQTPRYLIKTRGQQVTLSCSPISGHRSVSWYQQTPGQGLQFLFEYFSETQRNKGNFPGRFSGRQFSNSRSEMNVSTLELGDSALYLCASSWDTGNTEAFFGQGTRLTVV.

The sample holds a few counts of this clone. The rearrangement joins TRBV19 to TRBJ1-2; D gene uncertain. Germline V lookup: CDR1 LNHDA, CDR2 SQIVND (reference sequence). V was shortened by 7 bases and J by 5 bases, with 14 bases between the two germline ends. This CDR3 is 13 amino acids long. The CDR3 region is CASTAGPGYGYTF. CDR3 coding DNA: TGTGCCAGTACTGCCGGGCCGGGGTATGGCTACACCTTC.

This clone was found once. CDR3 DNA sequence: TGTGCCAGCAGCCCATGGGGGGCCCTACAGGGGGCGAACACTGAAGCTTTCTTT. It yields the protein CASSPWGALQGANTEAFF. The rearrangement uses TRBV7-9 and TRBJ1-1, with 9 bases matching TRBD1. Germline trimming cut 5 bases from V and 1 base from J; bases unmatched to any gene: 14. Germline V gene lookup returns CDR1 SEHNR and CDR2 FQNEAQ (reference sequence). The CDR3 covers 18 residues.

The gene calls are TRBV21-1 and TRBJ1-2. TRBV21-1 is a listed pseudogene. CDR3 length equals 15 residues. The CDR3 coding sequence is TGTGCCAGCAGCAAAGTGGTAGGGAGCTCCTATGGCTACACCTTC. It encodes CASSKVVGSSYGYTF.

The chain combines TRBV9 with TRBJ2-6, with unresolved D. Germline CDR1 is SGDLS and CDR2 is YYNGEE. The V end was cut by 0 bases, the J end by 0 bases, with 10 bases between. The CDR3 contains 17 residues. The CDR3 DNA sequence: TGTGCCAGCAGCGTAGCTCCCCTCAACTCTGGGGCCAACGTCCTGACTTTC. Translating gives CASSVAPLNSGANVLTF. The full variable domain, in which reference TRBV9 and TRBJ2-6 provide the parts outside the CDR3, is DSGVTQTPKHLITATGQRVTLRCSPRSGDLSVYWYQQSLDQGLQFLIQYYNGEERAKGNILERFSAQQFPDLHSELNLSSLELGDSALYFCASSVAPLNSGANVLTFGAGSRLTVL.

The CDR3 bases are TGTGCCAGCAGCTTGGATATTGAAAAACTGTTTTTT. It codes for CASSLDIEKLFF. The chain combines TRBV5-6 with TRBJ1-4; unclear D gene. Germline values: CDR1 SGHDT, CDR2 YYEEEE. The CDR3 consists of 12 residues. V shed 0 bases and J shed 7 bases, with 4 bases lying between them. The entire variable domain, with the rest obtained from reference TRBV5-6 and TRBJ1-4, is as follows: DAGVTQSPTHLIKTRGQQVTLRCSPKSGHDTVSWYQQALGQGPQFIFQYYEEEERQRGNFPDRFSGHQFPNYSSELNVNALLLGDSALYLCASSLDIEKLFFGSGTQLSVL.

The V gene is TRBV27, the J gene TRBJ2-7; the match to TRBD1 covers 9 bases. This CDR3 is built from 18 residues. In germline, CDR1 is MNHEY, CDR2 SMNVEV (reference sequence). The V segment lost 4 bases and the J segment 4 bases; nucleotides outside the gene matches: 17. The CDR3 loop is CASSSRDRAGLQTYEQYF. The CDR3 DNA sequence: TGTGCCAGCAGTTCCCGGGACAGGGCGGGACTACAAACGTACGAGCAGTACTTC.

The J gene is TRBJ2-1, the V gene TRBV10-3; 9 positions match TRBD2. The CDR3 contains 15 residues. The junction had 3 bases not matched to a gene; V was cut back by 0 bases and J by 6 bases. Germline V gives CDR1 ENHRY, CDR2 SYGVKD. This chain's CDR3 is CAISESAGGRNEQFF. DNA of the CDR3: TGTGCCATCAGTGAGTCTGCGGGGGGGCGCAATGAGCAGTTCTTC.

The rearrangement joins TRBV7-9 to TRBJ1-5; 7 nucleotides line up with TRBD1. The CDR3 spans 15 residues. Germline loops: CDR1 SEHNR, CDR2 FQNEAQ (reference sequence). J lost 2 bases, V lost 4 bases, and 5 bases had no gene match. This chain's CDR3 is CASSSTGTGNQPQHF. For the CDR3, the DNA is TGTGCCAGCAGCTCAACCGGGACAGGCAATCAGCCCCAGCATTTT.

The V gene is TRBV5-1, the J gene TRBJ1-6, with D unresolved. The ends were cut back, 6 bases at V and 5 bases at J, with 15 bases in the middle. The CDR3 consists of 15 residues. Germline CDR1 and CDR2: SGHRS and YFSETQ. The CDR3 spells CASTTVGMDNSPLHF. CDR3 DNA sequence: TGCGCCAGCACCACCGTGGGGATGGATAATTCACCCCTCCACTTT. The complete variable domain, with remaining parts taken from reference TRBV5-1 and TRBJ1-6, reads KAGVTQTPRYLIKTRGQQVTLSCSPISGHRSVSWYQQTPGQGLQFLFEYFSETQRNKGNFPGRFSGRQFSNSRSEMNVSTLELGDSALYLCASTTVGMDNSPLHFGNGTRLTVT.

CDR3 residues: CACRTGSPGEQYF. DNA for the CDR3: TGTGCCTGCCGGACAGGGTCTCCCGGCGAGCAGTACTTC. The V and J genes are TRBV30 and TRBJ2-7; 8 bases fit TRBD1. Germline V gene lookup returns CDR1 GTSNPN and CDR2 SVGIG (reference sequence). The ends lost 6 bases at V and 6 bases at J; junction bases unmatched: 10. This CDR3 is 13 amino acids long.

The chain combines TRBV3-1 (or the pseudogene TRBV3-2) with TRBJ1-1; TRBD1 agrees at 8 bases. The CDR3 length is 15 residues. The germline V gene has CDR1 LGHDT and CDR2 YNNKEL (reference sequence). The V segment lost 0 bases and the J segment 2 bases; nucleotides outside the gene matches: 2. The CDR3 nucleotides are TGTGCCAGCAGCCAAGAAGGACAGGGAAACACTGAAGCTTTCTTT. Translated: CASSQEGQGNTEAFF.

The chain links TRBV7-8 to TRBJ1-1; TRBD1 agrees at 9 bases. The CDR3 has 15 residues. V was clipped by 6 bases and J by 7 bases; unmatched bases: 12. Germline values: CDR1 SGHVS, CDR2 FQNEAQ. The chain's CDR3 is CASRPGQGIEGEAFF. The CDR3 DNA sequence: TGTGCCAGCAGGCCGGGACAGGGTATTGAAGGTGAAGCTTTCTTT.

The chain employs TRBV19 and TRBJ2-7; 9 positions agree with TRBD1. V lost 4 bases and J lost 3; bases outside the gene matches: 1. CDR3 length equals 13 residues. Germline V gives CDR1 LNHDA, CDR2 SQIVND (reference sequence). The CDR3 loop reads CASSTTGGYEQYF. The CDR3 bases are TGTGCCAGTAGTACGACAGGGGGCTACGAGCAGTACTTC.

This sequence joins TRBV11-2 and TRBJ2-7; 7 nucleotides agree with TRBD1. Germline CDR1 reads SGHAT; CDR2 reads FQNNGV. The trim removed 5 bases at V and 1 base at J, leaving 8 bases unmatched. CDR3 size: 15 residues. CDR3 DNA: TGTGCCAGCAGCCGTGGGACAGTTGGGTCCTACGAGCAGTACTTC. It translates to CASSRGTVGSYEQYF.

The rearrangement uses TRBV12-3 or TRBV12-4 and TRBJ2-1; D not resolved. The CDR3 is made up of 13 amino acids. The V gene lost 3 bases and the J gene lost 6 bases, with 9 bases spanning the gap. CDR3 in DNA: TGTGCCAGCAGTTTGGACCACGTCAATGAGCAGTTCTTC. Translated: CASSLDHVNEQFF.

The chain recombines TRBV28 with TRBJ1-5; 8 bases are a match to TRBD1. The CDR3 contains 15 residues. V trimming: 3 bases; J trimming: 7 bases; junction bases outside the gene matches: 8. Germline-derived CDR1 and CDR2 are MDHEN and SYDVKM. CDR3 in amino acids: CASSFPGGLEQPQHF. Here the CDR3 DNA reads TGTGCCAGCAGTTTCCCAGGGGGCCTTGAACAGCCCCAGCATTTT.

V gene TRBV19 combines with J gene TRBJ1-1; TRBD1 is a possible D gene (5 bases). The V end was cut by 6 bases, the J end by 1 base, with 9 bases between. CDR1 is LNHDA and CDR2 is SQIVND in the germline V gene (reference sequence). The CDR3 length is 13 residues. The CDR3, as DNA: TGTGCCAGTAGGCTCGGGGCGAACACTGAAGCTTTCTTT. It is translated as CASRLGANTEAFF.

The gene calls are TRBV3-1 (or the pseudogene TRBV3-2) and TRBJ2-2; D remains unclear. The ends were cut back, 1 base at V and 0 bases at J, with 6 bases in the middle. CDR1 LGHDT and CDR2 YNNKEL come from the germline V gene (reference sequence). The CDR3 runs to 15 residues. CDR3 sequence: CASSQVTANTGELFF. The DNA of the CDR3 is TGTGCCAGCAGCCAAGTAACAGCGAACACCGGGGAGCTGTTTTTT.

CDR3 in DNA: TGTGCCAGCAGTTACTCCACCCCGGACAGGGAATACTATGGCTACACCTTC. Translation: CASSYSTPDREYYGYTF. This rearrangement joins TRBV6-2 or TRBV6-3 to TRBJ1-2, with TRBD1 identical over 8 bases. The CDR3 length is 17 residues. J was trimmed by 3 bases and V by 0 bases; bases with no gene match: 9. CDR1 is MNHEY and CDR2 is SVGEGT in the germline V gene.

The rearrangement joins TRBV5-6 to TRBJ1-6; 9 bases line up with TRBD1. Germline V lookup: CDR1 SGHDT, CDR2 YYEEEE. V gave up 4 bases and J gave up 6 bases; unmatched junction bases: 2. The CDR3 covers 14 residues. The CDR3 region is CASSLQGANSPLHF. DNA of the CDR3: TGTGCCAGCAGCCTACAGGGGGCTAATTCACCCCTCCACTTT.